This is a list of T cell receptor beta chains from one sample in a study of blood T cell repertoires in COVID-19. Method: immunoSEQ multiplex PCR; TCRdb's copy keeps in-frame clones and lacks some. The sample holds some 180,000 clones, about 80% seen once. Sequenced sample: peripheral blood. The source is a man aged 55 to 70 with acute or convalescent COVID-19. The CDR3 runs from the conserved cysteine through the conserved F or W. The D gene is left open where the match is weak. The size of a clone is reported for some rows only, either as once, few or many, or as a class for expanded clones.

>TRBD1|few|TRBV27|TRBJ2-1
TGTGCCAGCAGTTTCTTACAGGGGGCCCGGAGTGAGCAGTTCTTC
CASSFLQGARSEQFF
>TRBD2|-|TRBV3-1/TRBV3-2|TRBJ2-1
TGTGCCAGCAGCCAAGGTTCGGGGGGGGACAAATTTACCAATGAGCAGTTCTTC
CASSQGSGGDKFTNEQFF
>-|-|TRBV6-1|TRBJ2-1
TGTGCCAGCAGTGAAGTGTGGGGCAAGGATGAGCAGTTCTTC
CASSEVWGKDEQFF
>TRBD1|-|TRBV18|TRBJ1-3
TGTGCCAGCTCACCACAGGACAGGCCCTCTGGAAACACCATATATTTT
CASSPQDRPSGNTIYF
>-|-|TRBV6-1|TRBJ1-2
TGTGCCAGCAGTGAAGGCGCGTCCGTCTGGGGCTACACCTTC
CASSEGASVWGYTF
>TRBD2|-|TRBV12-5|TRBJ2-2
TGTGCTAGTGCCCCTAGCGGGGCCACCGGGGAGCTGTTTTTT
CASAPSGATGELFF
>TRBD2|-|TRBV28|TRBJ2-1
TGTGCCAGCAGTTTCCCTGGACTAGCGGGAGGAAGTTATTCCTACAATGAGCAGTTCTTC
CASSFPGLAGGSYSYNEQFF
>TRBD2|-|TRBV7-8|TRBJ2-1
TGTGCCAGCAGCCTCGTTCGGGGGGGGAATGAGCAGTTCTTC
CASSLVRGGNEQFF
>TRBD1|few|TRBV6-4|TRBJ1-2
TGTGCCAGCAGTGAGGCAGGGGGAATTGGAAACTATGGCTACACCTTC
CASSEAGGIGNYGYTF
>-|-|TRBV19|TRBJ2-5
TGTGCCAGTAGTATAAGGGGTGAGACCCAGTACTTC
CASSIRGETQYF
>-|-|TRBV12-3/TRBV12-4|TRBJ2-1
TGTGCCACCAGTTCCCCCCTCGGGGATGAGCAGTTCTTC
CATSSPLGDEQFF
>-|-|TRBV5-1|TRBJ2-2
TGCGCCAGCAGAATGAGCACCGGGGAGCTGTTTTTT
CASRMSTGELFF
>TRBD1|few|TRBV9|TRBJ2-1
TGTGCCAGCAGCTCTGGGACAGGGCGCAATGAGCAGTTCTTC
CASSSGTGRNEQFF
>-|-|TRBV18|TRBJ2-7
TGTGCCAGCTCACCCCAATCAGGGTTCTTCTACGAGCAGTACTTC
CASSPQSGFFYEQYF
>-|-|TRBV11-2|TRBJ1-5
TGTGCCAGCAGCTCTCACAGGGCGGAGCAGCCCCAGCATTTT
CASSSHRAEQPQHF
>-|-|TRBV4-1|TRBJ2-1
TGCGCCAGCAGCCGGGGGGGCCGGGATGAGCAGTTCTTC
CASSRGGRDEQFF
>TRBD2|-|TRBV12-5|TRBJ2-1
TGTGCTAGTAGAAAAGCGGGAGGGGGCAATGAGCAGTTCTTC
CASRKAGGGNEQFF
>TRBD1|-|TRBV5-6|TRBJ2-4
TGTGCCAGCAGCTTGTTGGTGCAGGGGGCTGACATTCAGTACTTC
CASSLLVQGADIQYF
>TRBD2|once|TRBV7-9|TRBJ2-7
TGTGCCAGCAAGTTAGCGGGAGTAGGCGAGCAGTACTTC
CASKLAGVGEQYF
>-|few|TRBV6-5|TRBJ1-2
TGTGCCAGCAGTAATACACTAAACTATGGCTACACCTTC
CASSNTLNYGYTF
>-|-|TRBV6-1|TRBJ1-5
TGTGCCAGCAGTGAATTGGGCAGGGCGAGTCAGCCCCAGCATTTT
CASSELGRASQPQHF
>TRBD1|-|TRBV29-1|TRBJ1-3
TGCAGCGTTGCGACAGGGGGCTATGGAAACACCATATATTTT
CSVATGGYGNTIYF
>TRBD1|-|TRBV5-1|TRBJ2-1
TGCGCCAGCAGCTCCGGGACAGGGACGGTTACCAATGAGCAGTTCTTC
CASSSGTGTVTNEQFF
>-|-|TRBV18|TRBJ2-1
TGTGCCAGCTCACCAATAGACAATGAGCAGTTCTTC
CASSPIDNEQFF
>-|-|TRBV2|TRBJ2-1
TGTGCCAGCAGTGAAGGTCTCTGGAGGGAGCAGTTCTTC
CASSEGLWREQFF
>-|-|TRBV7-9|TRBJ2-3
TGTGCCAGCAGCCCGTGGAGCGGCAGCACAGATACGCAGTATTTT
CASSPWSGSTDTQYF
>-|-|TRBV6-2/TRBV6-3|TRBJ2-2
TGTGCCAGCAGCGCCCCACGGAGCACCGGGGAGCTGTTTTTT
CASSAPRSTGELFF
>TRBD1|-|TRBV5-6|TRBJ1-5
TGTGCCAGCAGCTATTGGGACAGGGGTAGTCAGCCCCAGCATTTT
CASSYWDRGSQPQHF
>TRBD1|-|TRBV5-1|TRBJ1-2
TGCGCCAGCAGCCCCCGGACAGGGGCGGACTATGGCTACACCTTC
CASSPRTGADYGYTF
>TRBD2|-|TRBV7-6|TRBJ2-1
TGTGCCAGCAGCTTACCCAGCGGGGGGGCCTCTCCTTCCTACAATGAGCAGTTCTTC
CASSLPSGGASPSYNEQFF
>-|-|TRBV5-6|TRBJ2-5
TGTGCCAGCAGCTCGATTCGGGCAGGGGAGACCCAGTACTTC
CASSSIRAGETQYF
>TRBD1|-|TRBV5-1|TRBJ1-2
TGCGCCAGCAGCCCCAGAGGGGGACAGGACTATGGCTACACCTTC
CASSPRGGQDYGYTF
>-|-|TRBV30|TRBJ2-2
TGTGCCTGGCCTGGGGGCAAGAACACCGGGGAGCTGTTTTTT
CAWPGGKNTGELFF
>TRBD1|-|TRBV10-3|TRBJ1-1
TGTGCCATCAGTCGGGACAGGGACACTGAAGCTTTCTTT
CAISRDRDTEAFF
>-|-|TRBV12-5|TRBJ2-7
TGTGCTAGTGGTTTGGCCCACAGGGTTGGAGACGAGCAGTACTTC
CASGLAHRVGDEQYF
>-|-|TRBV3-1/TRBV3-2|TRBJ2-2
TGTGCCAGCAGCCCCCGGAGTAGCACCGGGGAGCTGTTTTTT
CASSPRSSTGELFF
>TRBD2|-|TRBV18|TRBJ2-7
TGTGCCAGCTCACCAGGGGGGGAGAAAAGCTACGAGCAGTACTTC
CASSPGGEKSYEQYF
>TRBD1|-|TRBV29-1|TRBJ1-2
TGCAGCGTTGTCTTGACAGGGGGTCCCTATGGCTACACCTTC
CSVVLTGGPYGYTF
>-|-|TRBV14|TRBJ2-6
TGTGCCAGCAGCCAAGTAGGGCGGGCCTCTGGGGCCAACGTCCTGACTTTC
CASSQVGRASGANVLTF
>-|once|TRBV3-1/TRBV3-2|TRBJ2-1
TGTGCCAGCAGCCAAGAGGTCCCGAGGAATGCGTTCTTC
CASSQEVPRNAFF
>TRBD1|-|TRBV7-6|TRBJ2-5
TGTGCCAGCAGCACAGGGGTAGAGACCCAGTACTTC
CASSTGVETQYF